A single sample is the source of the 3 T cell receptor beta chains below, sequenced in a study of identical twins. TCRdb itself ran the 5' RACE reads through MiXCR, one entry per CDR3 protein. The sample consists of 650,000 to 800,000 distinct CDR3 sequences, 8.6% of them appearing once. The data also belong to a second study, concerning yellow fever vaccine responses in identical twins.

The sample was PBMCs. The receptors here all came from a woman between 18 and 29 years old in good health.

The V and J genes are TRBV27 and TRBJ2-7; 9 bases line up with TRBD1. J gave up 7 bases and V 4 bases, and 14 bases lay outside the gene matches. The CDR3 loop spans 16 amino acids. The germline gives CDR1 MNHEY, CDR2 SMNVEV (reference sequence). In nucleotides, the CDR3 is TGTGCCAGCAGTTCTCTCGGACAGGGGATTTCGTTGGAGCAGTACTTC. Amino acid sequence: CASSSLGQGISLEQYF.

This clonotype occurred a few times. V usage is TRBV5-1 and J usage is TRBJ2-3; tentatively, D is TRBD1 (6 bases). CDR1 SGHRS and CDR2 YFSETQ come from the germline V gene. V lost 5 bases to trimming and J lost 2 bases, with 15 bases between them. There are 15 residues in the CDR3. The CDR3 loop is CASRAGTYPTDTQYF. As DNA, the CDR3 is TGCGCCAGCAGAGCCGGGACATACCCCACAGATACGCAGTATTTT.

This clonotype was picked up a small number of times. The gene calls are TRBV29-1 and TRBJ1-2; no definite D call. Germline V CDR1 and CDR2: SQVTM, ANQGSEA. The CDR3 sequence is 14 residues long. Trimming shortened V by 2 bases and J by 0 bases, and 10 bases separated the two germline ends. In nucleotides, the CDR3 is TGCAGCGTTGAATCACAGTATACTAACTATGGCTACACCTTC. This sequence encodes CSVESQYTNYGYTF. Full variable domain (remainder filled in from reference TRBV29-1 and TRBJ1-2): SAVISQKPSRDICQRGTSLTIQCQVDSQVTMMFWYRQQPGQSLTLIATANQGSEATYESGFVIDKFPISRPNLTFSTLTVSNMSPEDSSIYLCSVESQYTNYGYTFGSGTRLTVV.